Sequencing of this TCR beta chain was carried out in a study of blood T cell repertoires in COVID-19. This clone was seen a single time. The germline V gene encodes CDR1 MGHRA and CDR2 YSYEKL. Trimming took off 0 bases at V and 4 bases at J, with 12 bases between the two ends. CDR3 size: 16 residues. The study recruited people aged about 18 to 89 years across around 24 US areas. Clinical histories supplied by participants themselves formed the basis of cohort assignment. As originally analysed: Quantification of nucleated cells was approximated via reference gene primer amplification. Here immunoSEQ multiplex PCR was the method, and the copy in TCRdb shows in-frame clones only, minus some. V and J calls and clone size come straight from that table; D and trimming were deduced from the DNA. Here the sample spans some 220,000 clones, 80% to 90% being singletons.

Material: PBMCs or T cells enriched from blood (not recorded which). This chain joins TRBV4-1 and TRBJ2-2; D perhaps matches TRBD2 (6 bases). This receptor was identified in a woman under 30 in a cohort exposed to, infected with or recovered from COVID-19 (not recorded which). CDR3 protein: CASSQDGGARTGELFF. The CDR3 DNA reads as TGCGCCAGCAGCCAAGATGGCGGGGCCCGCACCGGGGAGCTGTTTTTT.